The 22 T cell receptor beta chains below all came from one sample that was sequenced in a study of regulatory T cells in long-lasting Graves disease. Noted time point: newly diagnosed GD, antithyroid drugs for less than 3 months. Construction of the TCR library relied on RNA isolated from PBMCs. Arm-PCR of CDR3 regions and iRepertoire HTBI primers were the basis on which TCR beta libraries were built. In TCRdb, the multiplex PCR reads were re-called with MiXCR into one record per CDR3 protein. The sample has hundreds of thousands of distinct CDR3 sequences; 15% to 20% are singletons. These data are also associated with another study on T cells in Graves' hyperthyroidism and ophthalmopathy.

The sequencing here drew on peripheral blood mononuclear cells (PBMCs), taken at new diagnosis, from a patient treated with antithyroid drugs. These receptors all stem from a woman in her 30s with Graves disease.

The rearrangement uses TRBV12-3 or TRBV12-4 and TRBJ2-1; a possible D gene is TRBD2 (6 bases). The CDR3 runs 14 residues. V lost 6 bases and J 5 bases, leaving 14 bases between the germline ends. The CDR3, as DNA: TGTGCCAGCAGGACGGGGCGGGGTAACAATGAGCAGTTCTTC. Its translation: CASRTGRGNNEQFF.

This clonotype was detected many times. J is TRBJ2-5 and V is TRBV12-3 or TRBV12-4, with D tentatively TRBD1 or TRBD2 (6 bases each). Trimming pared 6 bases from V and 4 bases from J, leaving 18 bases between. The CDR3 runs to 15 residues. The CDR3 DNA reads as TGTGCCAGCAGCCCGGGGGTGGGGGCGGGAGAGACCCAGTACTTC. This translates into CASSPGVGAGETQYF.

There are many counts of this clonotype. The rearrangement uses TRBV6-5 and TRBJ2-3, with 7 bases that match TRBD1. Per the germline V gene, CDR1 is MNHEY and CDR2 is SVGAGI. The trim removed 4 bases at V and 1 base at J, leaving 5 bases unmatched. The CDR3 loop spans 15 amino acids. The CDR3: CASSFRTGRTDTQYF. The CDR3 DNA follows: TGTGCCAGCAGTTTTCGGACAGGACGCACAGATACGCAGTATTTT.

As regards this clonotype: A read error is possible here, since a much larger clone lies one base away. The chain is built from TRBV28 and TRBJ1-2; the match to TRBD1 covers 7 bases. J was trimmed by 10 bases and V by 2 bases; bases with no gene match: 16. CDR1 is MDHEN, CDR2 SYDVKM, per germline. CDR3 length: 16 amino acids. The CDR3 here is CASSLAHVLQGDDYTF. The CDR3 DNA reads as TGTGCCAGCAGTTTAGCCCACGTGCTCCAGGGGGACGACTACACCTTC.

This clonotype has at least ten counts. The V and J genes are TRBV7-3 and TRBJ2-3; D not resolved. With 4 bases removed from V and 1 base from J, the gap between germline ends came to 9 bases. Looked up from germline, CDR1 is SGHTA and CDR2 is FQGTGA. CDR3 length: 14 amino acids. CDR3 nucleotide sequence: TGTGCCAGCAGCTCCGACACCCGCACAGATACGCAGTATTTT. Translating it yields CASSSDTRTDTQYF.

This clonotype was recorded at least ten times. The chain combines TRBV28 with TRBJ2-1; no clear D. Germline CDR1 MDHEN, CDR2 SYDVKM. V lost 6 bases to trimming and J lost 5 bases, with 20 bases between them. This CDR3 spans 16 amino acids. The CDR3, as DNA: TGTGCCAGCAGCTCCCCCCGCTACTTCAACAACAATGAGCAGTTCTTC. This codes for CASSSPRYFNNNEQFF.

This clonotype was recorded a few times. V gene TRBV4-2 combines with J gene TRBJ2-2; possible D gene TRBD2, 6 bases. V dropped 4 bases and J dropped 7 bases, with 16 bases sitting between them. Germline-derived CDR1 and CDR2 are LGHNA and YNFKEQ. The CDR3 spans 15 residues. CDR3 protein: CASSRLGLEGGELFF. The CDR3 DNA is TGTGCCAGCAGCCGGCTGGGACTTGAAGGCGGGGAGCTGTTTTTT.

This clonotype was seen repeatedly, ten times or more. The J gene is TRBJ2-1, the V gene TRBV30, with TRBD2 matching over 7 bases. The CDR3 has 13 residues. V lost 5 bases to trimming and J lost 6 bases; unmatched junction nucleotides: 7. Looked up from germline, CDR1 is GTSNPN and CDR2 is SVGIG (reference sequence). The CDR3 DNA follows: TGTGCCTGGGGACTAGTGGGCGGCAATGAGCAGTTCTTC. It yields the protein CAWGLVGGNEQFF.

Regarding this clonotype: A much larger clone is a single base away; this may be a read error. The chain recombines TRBV11-3 with TRBJ2-5; D possibly uses TRBD1 or TRBD2 (6 bases each). Germline values: CDR1 SGHNT, CDR2 YENEEA. Trimming removed 1 base from V and 2 bases from J, with 17 bases in between. CDR3 length: 17 amino acids. The CDR3 loop reads CASSLGAEGGLQETQYF. CDR3 in DNA: TGTGCCAGCAGCTTAGGGGCGGAAGGGGGGTTACAAGAGACCCAGTACTTC.

This clonotype has a count of ten or more. This chain uses TRBV20-1 with TRBJ2-7; no reliable D call. CDR3 size: 15 residues. CDR1 DFQATT and CDR2 SNEGSKA come from the germline V gene (reference sequence). Trimming cost V 3 bases and J 0 bases, with 15 bases left between them. The chain's CDR3 is CSARGLAVSSYEQYF. The CDR3 region has the DNA TGCAGTGCTAGGGGCCTGGCGGTAAGCTCCTACGAGCAGTACTTC.

J is TRBJ2-1 and V is TRBV27; D unresolved. The CDR3 loop spans 11 amino acids. Between the trimmed V and J ends, which lost 3 bases and 6 bases, there was a span of 3 bases. Germline CDR1 MNHEY, CDR2 SMNVEV (reference sequence). The chain's CDR3 is CASSFINEQFF. The DNA for the CDR3 is TGTGCCAGCAGTTTTATCAATGAGCAGTTCTTC.

This clonotype was found many times. The V call is TRBV13, the J call TRBJ1-1, with D unclear. CDR1 and CDR2 (germline): PRHDT, FYEKMQ (reference sequence). The V end lost 4 bases, the J end lost 6 bases, and 9 bases lay between the germline ends. This CDR3 has 12 amino acids. The CDR3 DNA sequence: TGTGCCAGCAGCTCATCAACAGCTGAAGCTTTCTTT. Its protein is CASSSSTAEAFF.

At least ten counts were recorded for this clonotype. The V gene is TRBV20-1, the J gene TRBJ2-5, with TRBD1 matching 10 bases. The trim removed 2 bases at V and 4 bases at J, leaving 4 bases unmatched. The CDR3 has 14 amino acids. Per the germline V gene, CDR1 is DFQATT and CDR2 is SNEGSKA (reference sequence). The CDR3 is CSARSRDRGETQYF. The CDR3 coding sequence is TGCAGTGCTAGATCCAGGGACAGGGGAGAGACCCAGTACTTC.

This rearrangement joins TRBV11-2 to TRBJ1-5; D is perhaps TRBD1 (6 bases). Germline V lookup: CDR1 SGHAT, CDR2 FQNNGV. The CDR3 is 15 amino acids. The V end was cut by 5 bases, the J end by 6 bases, with 17 bases between. CDR3 DNA: TGTGCCAGCAGCGTAGGAATGGGGGCAGGTCAGCCCCAGCATTTT. Amino acid sequence: CASSVGMGAGQPQHF.

The chain carries TRBV14 and TRBJ2-3, with 11 bases that match TRBD2. The germline gives CDR1 SGHDN, CDR2 FVKESK. V shed 4 bases, J shed 0 bases, and the junction held 15 bases outside the gene matches. The CDR3 contains 20 residues. The CDR3 DNA reads as TGTGCCAGCAGCCTAGTAGCGGGAGGGCCTGGAAGGAGAAGCACAGATACGCAGTATTTT. Encoded protein: CASSLVAGGPGRRSTDTQYF. Filled out from reference TRBV14 and TRBJ2-3, the complete variable domain reads EAGVTQFPSHSVIEKGQTVTLRCDPISGHDNLYWYRRVMGKEIKFLLHFVKESKQDESGMPNNRFLAERTGGTYSTLKVQPAELEDSGVYFCASSLVAGGPGRRSTDTQYFGPGTRLTVL.

This clonotype has a count of ten or more. V is TRBV28 and J is TRBJ1-1; D is possibly TRBD1 (5 bases). CDR1 is MDHEN and CDR2 is SYDVKM in the germline V gene. The CDR3 length is 14 residues. V lost 2 bases and J 1 base, leaving 8 bases between the germline ends. In DNA form, the CDR3 reads TGTGCCAGCAGTTTAACTGGACAGAACACTGAAGCTTTCTTT. Residues: CASSLTGQNTEAFF.

V is TRBV5-1 and J is TRBJ1-2; 10 positions agree with TRBD1. The germline V gene has CDR1 SGHRS and CDR2 YFSETQ. V was pared by 0 bases and J by 7 bases, with 9 bases of the junction left unmatched. The CDR3 is made up of 16 amino acids. CDR3 sequence reads: CASSLAWDRGYGGYTF. The CDR3 nucleotides read TGCGCCAGCAGCTTGGCTTGGGACAGGGGTTACGGTGGCTACACCTTC.

The chain has TRBV28 and TRBJ2-7, with unresolved D. V was clipped by 2 bases and J by 2 bases, with 19 bases between them. Germline V CDR1 and CDR2: MDHEN, SYDVKM. The CDR3 spans 17 residues. CDR3 sequence reads: CASSLTAYQTNPYEQYF. CDR3 in DNA: TGTGCCAGCAGTTTAACGGCTTACCAGACGAACCCCTACGAGCAGTACTTC. Full variable domain (remainder filled in from reference TRBV28 and TRBJ2-7): DVKVTQSSRYLVKRTGEKVFLECVQDMDHENMFWYRQDPGLGLRLIYFSYDVKMKEKGDIPEGYSVSREKKERFSLILESASTNQTSMYLCASSLTAYQTNPYEQYFGPGTRLTVT.

The table lists this clonotype with many counts. The chain recombines TRBV27 with TRBJ1-2; D is uncertain. Trimming shortened V by 5 bases and J by 6 bases, and 25 bases separated the two germline ends. The CDR3 contains 17 residues. Germline-derived CDR1 and CDR2 are MNHEY and SMNVEV (reference sequence). The CDR3 loop is CASSISPPGWGRDGYTF. In nucleotides, the CDR3 is TGTGCCAGCAGTATCTCACCCCCAGGCTGGGGAAGAGATGGCTACACCTTC.

This chain joins TRBV5-5 and TRBJ2-3; D may correspond to TRBD1 or TRBD2 (5 bases each). Trimming took 4 bases from V and 4 from J, leaving 22 bases between them. CDR1 and CDR2 from the germline V gene are SGHKS and YYEKEE (reference sequence). CDR3 length equals 17 residues. CDR3 sequence: CASSLLVGRARADTQYF. DNA of the CDR3: TGTGCCAGCAGCCTTCTCGTGGGCAGGGCGAGGGCAGATACGCAGTATTTT.

The J gene is TRBJ1-5, the V gene TRBV4-1; no reliable D call. The V and J ends lost 1 base and 0 bases respectively, with 10 bases between them. The CDR3 totals 16 residues. Germline V lookup: CDR1 MGHRA, CDR2 YSYEKL. This chain's CDR3 is CASSQGLLDSNQPQHF. CDR3 nucleotides: TGCGCCAGCAGCCAAGGCCTTTTAGATAGCAATCAGCCCCAGCATTTT.

This clonotype was recorded many times. This sequence joins TRBV20-1 and TRBJ2-1; D possibly corresponds to TRBD2 (6 bases). CDR1 DFQATT and CDR2 SNEGSKA come from the germline V gene (reference sequence). V lost 0 bases and J lost 5, with 23 bases in between. The CDR3 contains 18 residues. CDR3 in DNA: TGCAGTGCTAGAGATGTGTTTGGCGCGAGCGGGTCTAACAATGAGCAGTTCTTC. This encodes CSARDVFGASGSNNEQFF.